What follows are 24 T cell receptor beta chains derived from one specimen sequenced in a study of T cells in localized non-small cell lung cancer. The table came from immunoSEQ multiplex PCR; TCRdb's copy has only in-frame clones and leaves some out. The repertoire holds about 72,000 clones, with approximately 85% as singletons. The sequencing used peripheral blood, collected before any cancer treatment. These receptors were taken from a female donor of 60 years or more with stage I lung adenocarcinoma.

This sequence joins TRBV30 and TRBJ2-3, with TRBD2 matching 12 bases. The germline gives CDR1 GTSNPN, CDR2 SVGIG (reference sequence). There are 13 residues in the CDR3. Unmatched junction bases numbered 0, after V lost 8 bases and J lost 0 bases. The CDR3 DNA reads as TGTGCCGGGACTAGCGGGAGCACAGATACGCAGTATTTT. Amino acids: CAGTSGSTDTQYF.

This clone came up a few times. The CDR3 sequence: CASSQGVVTSGKETQYF. The DNA for the CDR3 is TGTGCCAGCAGCCAAGGGGTCGTCACTAGCGGGAAGGAGACCCAGTACTTC. The chain combines TRBV14 with TRBJ2-5, with 10 positions matching TRBD2. Per the germline V gene, CDR1 is SGHDN and CDR2 is FVKESK. The CDR3 has 17 residues. The V gene end was trimmed by 1 base and the J gene end by 5 bases; junction bases not matched to a gene: 10.

The gene calls are TRBV9 and TRBJ2-5; D tentatively reads TRBD1 or TRBD2 (6 bases each). The V end lost 0 bases, the J end lost 5 bases, and 17 bases lay between the germline ends. The CDR3 length is 16 residues. Germline loops: CDR1 SGDLS, CDR2 YYNGEE. CDR3 DNA: TGTGCCAGCAGCGTAGCGGGCCTGGGGGGCTTGGAGACCCAGTACTTC. This sequence encodes CASSVAGLGGLETQYF.

V is TRBV11-3 and J is TRBJ2-7; D is unresolved. V shed 4 bases and J shed 2 bases, with 12 bases lying between them. The CDR3 totals 14 residues. The germline V gene encodes CDR1 SGHNT and CDR2 YENEEA. This CDR3 is CASSYRARAYEQYF. The CDR3 DNA reads TGTGCCAGCAGCTACCGGGCCCGGGCCTACGAGCAGTACTTC.

The genes are TRBV5-1 and TRBJ2-6; a weak D match, TRBD1 (6 bases). The CDR3 totals 17 residues. The V gene's germline CDR1 is SGHRS and CDR2 YFSETQ. V lost 3 bases and J lost 1, with 14 bases in between. This chain's CDR3 is CASSWTDSLSGANVLTF. The CDR3, as DNA: TGCGCCAGCAGCTGGACAGATAGTCTGTCTGGGGCCAACGTCCTGACTTTC.

The CDR3 is CSARHGETQYF. CDR3 DNA sequence: TGCAGTGCTAGACACGGGGAGACCCAGTACTTC. The rearrangement links TRBV20-1 to TRBJ2-5; D is ambiguous. The CDR3 is 11 amino acids. V lost 2 bases, J lost 5 bases, and 6 bases lay in between. CDR1 DFQATT and CDR2 SNEGSKA come from the germline V gene (reference sequence).

The chain employs TRBV9 and TRBJ2-1; 7 bases match TRBD1. CDR1 and CDR2 from the germline V gene are SGDLS and YYNGEE. The CDR3 has 14 amino acids. The ends lost 0 bases at V and 13 bases at J; junction bases unmatched: 10. The CDR3 region has the DNA TGTGCCAGCAGCGTAGATGGGGACAGCTCGATTCAGTTCTTC. This sequence encodes CASSVDGDSSIQFF.

This rearrangement joins TRBV5-1 to TRBJ2-7, with TRBD1 identical over 7 bases. Germline CDR1 reads SGHRS; CDR2 reads YFSETQ. J lost 5 bases, V lost 7 bases, and 9 bases had no gene match. This CDR3 has 13 amino acids. CDR3 DNA sequence: TGCGCCAGCGGAAACAGGGGCCGCGACGAGCAGTACTTC. Translated: CASGNRGRDEQYF.

The chain links TRBV29-1 to TRBJ1-1, with D tentatively TRBD1 (5 bases). The CDR3 is made up of 16 amino acids. The germline V and J ends were trimmed by 4 bases and 5 bases, with 23 bases remaining between them. Looked up from germline, CDR1 is SQVTM and CDR2 is ANQGSEA. The DNA of the CDR3 is TGCAGCGTTGTGCCGGGAGGTGACAGCGGGAGGACTGAAGCTTTCTTT. Its protein product is CSVVPGGDSGRTEAFF.

The rearrangement links TRBV25-1 to TRBJ2-1, with D perhaps TRBD1 or TRBD2 (5 bases each). The germline V and J ends were trimmed by 4 bases and 6 bases, with 16 bases remaining between them. Per germline, CDR1 MGHDK and CDR2 SYGVNS. The CDR3 has 15 residues. CDR3 region: CASSAPGRKSNEQFF. The CDR3 nucleotides read TGTGCCAGCAGTGCTCCGGGACGAAAAAGCAATGAGCAGTTCTTC. The whole variable domain, remainder taken from reference TRBV25-1 and TRBJ2-1, is EADIYQTPRYLVIGTGKKITLECSQTMGHDKMYWYQQDPGMELHLIHYSYGVNSTEKGDLSSESTVSRIRTEHFPLTLESARPSHTSQYLCASSAPGRKSNEQFFGPGTRLTVL.

The chain carries TRBV19 and TRBJ2-2; tentatively, D is TRBD2 (5 bases). Germline V lookup: CDR1 LNHDA, CDR2 SQIVND (reference sequence). V was cut by 6 bases and J by 4 bases, with 15 bases left in between. The CDR3 sequence is 15 residues long. The CDR3 sequence is CASSRGGGVTGELFF. The CDR3, as DNA: TGTGCCAGTAGCCGAGGTGGAGGTGTCACCGGGGAGCTGTTTTTT.

A single count supports this clone. This chain uses TRBV6-6 with TRBJ1-1; 11 bases match TRBD1. The CDR3 is made up of 15 amino acids. Trimming took 6 bases from V and 5 from J; bases not matched to a gene: 8. Germline V gene sequence: CDR1 MNHNY, CDR2 SVGAGI (reference sequence). CDR3 residues: CASSRGQGARTEAFF. DNA of the CDR3: TGTGCCAGCAGCCGAGGACAGGGGGCGCGGACTGAAGCTTTCTTT.

The chain combines TRBV9 with TRBJ1-5; TRBD1 might be the D (6 bases). From germline, CDR1 is SGDLS and CDR2 YYNGEE. The CDR3 is 15 residues long. V was pared by 3 bases and J by 4 bases, with 14 bases between. CDR3 bases: TGTGCCAGCAGCGCTGGGGGCAGTGAGAATCAGCCCCAGCATTTT. The encoded protein is CASSAGGSENQPQHF. Variable domain in full (rest from reference TRBV9 and TRBJ1-5): DSGVTQTPKHLITATGQRVTLRCSPRSGDLSVYWYQQSLDQGLQFLIQYYNGEERAKGNILERFSAQQFPDLHSELNLSSLELGDSALYFCASSAGGSENQPQHFGDGTRLSIL.

J is TRBJ2-1 and V is TRBV6-1; 13 nucleotides line up with TRBD2. This CDR3 has 15 amino acids. Germline CDR1 and CDR2: MNHNS and SASEGT. V dropped 3 bases and J dropped 8; count of bases not matched to a gene: 4. CDR3 coding DNA: TGTGCCAGCAGTGACCCTGGACTAGCGGGAGATGAGCAGTTCTTC. Amino acids: CASSDPGLAGDEQFF.

The V call is TRBV5-6, the J call TRBJ2-5; D may be TRBD2 (6 bases). V was clipped by 7 bases and J by 2 bases, with 12 bases between them. The CDR3 contains 13 residues. CDR1 and CDR2 from the germline V gene are SGHDT and YYEEEE. The CDR3 loop reads CASGGAPQETQYF. CDR3 nucleotides: TGTGCCAGCGGAGGGGCTCCGCAAGAGACCCAGTACTTC.

J is TRBJ1-1 and V is TRBV6-1; 7 bases are a match to TRBD1. The CDR3 totals 15 residues. The junction had 7 bases not matched to a gene; V was cut back by 5 bases and J by 1 base. CDR1 and CDR2 (germline): MNHNS, SASEGT. Here the CDR3 reads CASSSTGMKNTEAFF. Written as DNA, the CDR3 is TGTGCCAGCAGTTCGACAGGGATGAAGAACACTGAAGCTTTCTTT.

The CDR3 protein is CASRAGTGESYGYTF. CDR3 nucleotide sequence: TGCGCCAGCAGAGCCGGGACAGGGGAAAGCTATGGCTACACCTTC. The J gene is TRBJ1-2, the V gene TRBV10-2, with TRBD1 identical over 10 bases. The CDR3 is made up of 15 amino acids. Losses at the gene ends were 6 bases for V and 4 bases for J; bases not matched to a gene: 8. CDR1 and CDR2 (germline): WSHSY, SAAADI.

To note about this clone: An end of the junction differs from the germline gene, which may be a read error. The J gene is TRBJ2-7, the V gene TRBV2, with TRBD1 matching over 9 bases. CDR1 and CDR2 (germline): SNHLY, FYNNEI. There are 13 residues in the CDR3. CDR3 in amino acids: CASKGDRAPRTDF. The CDR3 DNA reads as TGTGCCAGCAAAGGGGACAGGGCCCCTAGGACCGACTTC.

The chain has TRBV2 and TRBJ1-1, with D possibly TRBD1 on 6 matching bases. Between the trimmed V and J ends, which lost 6 bases and 1 base, there was a span of 12 bases. Germline V gives CDR1 SNHLY, CDR2 FYNNEI. The CDR3 consists of 14 residues. CDR3 DNA sequence: TGTGCCAGCAGAGAGGAGGGACAGAACACTGAAGCTTTCTTT. Amino acid sequence: CASREEGQNTEAFF. The variable domain in full, with the rest retrieved from reference TRBV2 and TRBJ1-1, is EPEVTQTPSHQVTQMGQEVILRCVPISNHLYFYWYRQILGQKVEFLVSFYNNEISEKSEIFDDQFSVERPDGSNFTLKIRSTKLEDSAMYFCASREEGQNTEAFFGQGTRLTVV.

V usage is TRBV6-1 and J usage is TRBJ1-1; D perhaps matches TRBD1 (6 bases). This CDR3 spans 16 amino acids. V was trimmed by 1 base and J by 2 bases, leaving 14 bases between them. Germline V gene sequence: CDR1 MNHNS, CDR2 SASEGT. This chain's CDR3 is CASSEVGGRGNTEAFF. The CDR3 DNA reads as TGTGCCAGCAGTGAAGTAGGGGGAAGGGGAAACACTGAAGCTTTCTTT.

V and J are TRBV19 and TRBJ1-1; D gene unclear. Germline V gene sequence: CDR1 LNHDA, CDR2 SQIVND (reference sequence). This CDR3 has 13 residues. V dropped 7 bases and J dropped 1 base, with 10 bases sitting between them. The CDR3: CASMVDPNTEAFF. The DNA of the CDR3 is TGTGCCAGTATGGTAGACCCGAACACTGAAGCTTTCTTT.

This clone appeared a single time. V is TRBV19 and J is TRBJ1-2; D is perhaps TRBD1 (5 bases). The CDR3 extends over 15 amino acids. V lost 6 bases and J 1 base, leaving 15 bases between the germline ends. Germline assignment: CDR1 LNHDA and CDR2 SQIVND (reference sequence). The CDR3 nucleotides read TGTGCCAGTAGCCAGAAGGCAGACAGTAACTATGGCTACACCTTC. Protein: CASSQKADSNYGYTF. Full variable domain (missing parts from reference TRBV19 and TRBJ1-2): DGGITQSPKYLFRKEGQNVTLSCEQNLNHDAMYWYRQDPGQGLRLIYYSQIVNDFQKGDIAEGYSVSREKKESFPLTVTSAQKNPTAFYLCASSQKADSNYGYTFGSGTRLTVV.

The chain uses TRBV2 and TRBJ1-1; D unresolved. Germline V lookup: CDR1 SNHLY, CDR2 FYNNEI. CDR3 length: 14 amino acids. Deletions cut 11 bases from V and 5 bases from J, with 21 bases between. The CDR3 loop is CARGQTSRKTEAFF. For the CDR3, the DNA is TGTGCCCGAGGTCAGACGTCAAGGAAGACTGAAGCTTTCTTT.

V gene TRBV7-6 combines with J gene TRBJ2-7; D is undetermined. Germline-derived CDR1 and CDR2 are SGHVS and FNYEAQ. The CDR3 has 15 residues. The germline V and J ends were trimmed by 6 bases and 3 bases, with 18 bases remaining between them. As DNA, the CDR3 is TGTGCCAGCAGTGTAAACCCTGCAAATAACTACGAGCAGTACTTC. Translating it yields CASSVNPANNYEQYF.